This T cell receptor (beta chain) stems from a study of shared clonotypes between healthy human individuals (dated by TCRdb to the early 2020s). As for the study more broadly: The cohort comprised two women and a few men aged 18 to 49 years. The study deeply sequenced blood TCR repertoires of five healthy adults to estimate repertoire size and the extent of clonotype sharing between individuals. To increase sequencing depth and limit assay-specific biases, different laboratories used diverse techniques to prepare libraries and sequence TCR repertoires. For each donor, CD4 naive and CD4 memory were each run on three plates, CD8 naive on two plates, and CD8 memory on one plate. Each donor's leukapheresis produced roughly between roughly 0.85 and 10 billion PBMCs.

To note about this clone: Its antigen is not yet known. Within one base of it there is no much larger clone, and no base qualities were kept.

TCR CDR3 regions were amplified from genomic DNA by multiplex PCR using the deep immunoSEQ assay. For each cell subset, the extracted genomic DNA was distributed evenly across all wells of several immunoSEQ 96-well plates, and each plate served as one replicate. Each replicate PCR for sorted subsets received around 0.2 ug genomic DNA, equal to about 30,000 T cell genomes. Purified libraries were measured with a Qubit 3.0 fluorometer, size-checked on a Bioanalyzer 2100, and measured again with the KAPA Library Quantification kit. Every immunoSEQ 96-well plate was sequenced on a separate single-read 150-cycle Illumina NextSeq 550 flow cell. Concerning the study's data processing: Because only junctional sequences without quality scores were contained in the immunoSEQ output, filtering matching that applied to full-length reads could not be performed. Sequences were annotated with PyIR, a Python wrapper for IgBLAST v1.9, and V/J genes and CDR3 were assigned using IMGT germline references. Reads were removed for weak V/J assignments (E-value above 1e-6), missing CDR3, stop codons, out-of-frame junctions, or ambiguous translated residues. V3J clonotypes were defined as sequences sharing the same inferred V gene, J gene, and CDR3 amino acid sequence. To compute the percentage overlap between repertoires, the number of shared unique clonotypes was divided by the size of the smaller repertoire. Repertoire richness was assessed with RTK rarefaction, the Chao1 estimator, and Recon v2.1 estimates of unobserved clonotypes. For all TCRbeta clonotypes obtained by the gDNA method from a few donors, generation probabilities were computed with OLGA. TCRdb re-hosts the immuneACCESS table, in-frame sequences only. Its copies lack some clones; in the studies checked, an unresolved V gene accounts for under half of them, and the cause for the rest is not known. V and J calls and clone size are those listed in that table; D and trimming were worked out from the DNA. In all, the sample holds about a million clones, and around 80% of those were seen once. The ten biggest clones cover roughly 1.5% of the sample.

The CDR3 runs 15 residues from the cysteine to the phenylalanine. The kept DNA is CDR3 alone, 45 bases in frame from the first base. CDR1 MNHEY and CDR2 SVGAGI were looked up in the germline V gene. The junction carries 13 bases between V and J, which are trimmed by 4 bases and 6 bases respectively. Overall results and qualifications from the work: Based on pairwise subsampling, the degree of clonotype sharing among donors was expected to be affected by sequencing depth. Sampling was restricted to blood, and TCR repertoires in tissues likely differ from the TCR repertoires found in blood. Clonotypes shared by all four sorted-subset donors showed higher generation probabilities than non-shared clonotypes. Sharing across a few donors was observed for roughly 5% of naive CD4, over 3% of naive CD8, 2% to 2.5% of memory CD4, and roughly 0.4% of memory CD8 clonotypes. Naive subsets generally had larger estimated clonotype richness than memory subsets. The genetic and exposure-history diversity represented was limited by the small number of donors. Even with the large sequencing depth, rarefaction of the sorted-subset datasets indicated that sequencing was incomplete.

Healthy HIV-negative adults with no recently reported acute infections or vaccinations were included as donors. Only Caucasian adults living in Nashville, Tennessee, USA were represented among the donors. CD4+ T cells were enriched by magnetic negative selection, after which naive cells were positively selected on CD45RA and the negative fraction was taken as the memory subset. Blood was obtained by leukapheresis, after which PBMCs were separated by Ficoll-Histopaque density gradient centrifugation and cryopreserved in liquid nitrogen vapor phase. Analytical flow cytometry was used to check the purity and quantity of every magnetically sorted T cell population. Genomic DNA was isolated from each sorted fraction and quantified by UV absorbance on a Nanodrop 2000c.

This TCR was recovered from a man aged 18 to 30 in good health. Sequencing input: memory CD4+ T cells sorted from blood. The cell subset or site label, as the study defines it: CD45RA-negative fraction. Recombination linked TRBV6-5 to TRBJ1-6, with the D gene not confidently named. The bases are TGTGCCAGCAGTTTGTCGGGTCCGGGTAATTCACCCCTCCACTTT. It translates to CASSLSGPGNSPLHF.